This entry lists 24 T cell receptor beta chains sequenced from one sample in a study of graft-versus-host responses after intestinal transplantation. Method: immunoSEQ multiplex PCR; TCRdb's copy keeps in-frame clones and lacks some. The data hold about 21,000 clones, with approximately 89% observed a single time. Sample: PBMCs, taken about 63 days after intestinal transplantation. These receptors were taken from a human patient who received an intestinal transplant, so some T cells may come from the graft donor.

The V gene is TRBV19, the J gene TRBJ2-1; D might be TRBD1 (5 bases). Trimming took 4 bases from V and 7 from J, leaving 14 bases between them. Germline CDR1 and CDR2: LNHDA and SQIVND (reference sequence). The CDR3 runs 14 residues. CDR3 nucleotide sequence: TGTGCCAGTAGTAAAGCCTCTGGGGCAAATGAGCAGTTCTTC. This encodes CASSKASGANEQFF.

This sequence joins TRBV7-2 and TRBJ1-2, with a tentative D call TRBD1 (6 bases). V was trimmed by 5 bases and J by 4 bases, leaving 20 bases between them. Germline V gene sequence: CDR1 SGHTA, CDR2 FQGNSA. The CDR3 contains 16 residues. The CDR3 loop is CASSPQRTERSYGYTF. In DNA form, the CDR3 reads TGTGCCAGCAGCCCGCAGCGGACAGAGAGAAGCTATGGCTACACCTTC.

This chain uses TRBV5-4 with TRBJ1-2, with 7 bases fitting TRBD1. This CDR3 contains 14 residues. The germline V gene encodes CDR1 SGHNT and CDR2 YYREEE (reference sequence). V dropped 3 bases and J dropped 8; count of bases not matched to a gene: 10. CDR3 DNA sequence: TGTGCCAGCAGCTCAACAGGGGCCCCCCTCGGCTACACCTTC. Amino acid sequence: CASSSTGAPLGYTF.

The rearrangement joins TRBV6-1 to TRBJ2-7; a possible D gene is TRBD1 (6 bases). Germline loops: CDR1 MNHNS, CDR2 SASEGT. This CDR3 contains 14 residues. The ends were cut back, 6 bases at V and 0 bases at J, with 12 bases in the middle. The CDR3 DNA sequence: TGTGCCAGCAGAGGGACAATCGCCTCCTACGAGCAGTACTTC. Protein product: CASRGTIASYEQYF.

The chain couples TRBV7-8 to TRBJ1-5, with 10 bases aligning to TRBD1. Trimming at V came to 5 bases and at J to 5 bases, leaving 15 bases not matched to a gene. CDR1 SGHVS and CDR2 FQNEAQ come from the germline V gene. The CDR3 loop spans 18 amino acids. CDR3 bases: TGTGCCAGCAGCCGCCACAGACAGGGGGCGGGATGGCATCAGCCCCAGCATTTT. It yields the protein CASSRHRQGAGWHQPQHF.

V and J are TRBV14 and TRBJ1-3; D not certain. CDR1 SGHDN and CDR2 FVKESK come from the germline V gene. The ends were cut back, 1 base at V and 0 bases at J, with 4 bases in the middle. The CDR3 spans 14 residues. Here the CDR3 reads CASSQGNSGNTIYF. The CDR3 coding sequence is TGTGCCAGCAGCCAAGGTAACTCTGGAAACACCATATATTTT. The full variable domain, in which reference TRBV14 and TRBJ1-3 provide the parts outside the CDR3, is EAGVTQFPSHSVIEKGQTVTLRCDPISGHDNLYWYRRVMGKEIKFLLHFVKESKQDESGMPNNRFLAERTGGTYSTLKVQPAELEDSGVYFCASSQGNSGNTIYFGEGSWLTVV.

The chain recombines TRBV19 with TRBJ1-1; D gene uncertain. CDR1 and CDR2 from the germline V gene are LNHDA and SQIVND (reference sequence). This CDR3 has 13 amino acids. V lost 7 bases and J 6 bases, leaving 15 bases between the germline ends. Here the CDR3 reads CASIPRGWAEAFF. DNA of the CDR3: TGTGCCAGTATCCCTCGGGGTTGGGCTGAAGCTTTCTTT.

The rearrangement joins TRBV18 to TRBJ2-3; D call uncertain. V was pared by 0 bases and J by 2 bases, with 9 bases between. The CDR3 spans 15 residues. The V gene's germline CDR1 is KGHSH and CDR2 LQKENI. The CDR3: CASSPPGSNTDTQYF. DNA of the CDR3: TGTGCCAGCTCACCACCAGGGTCCAACACAGATACGCAGTATTTT.

CDR3 coding DNA: TGTGCCTGTCTAAGAACAGGGGACTCCTACGAGCAGTACTTC. Encoded protein: CACLRTGDSYEQYF. This rearrangement joins TRBV30 to TRBJ2-5; 7 bases are a match to TRBD1. The DNA end is more similar to TRBJ2-7, so the J call may be wrong. The CDR3 extends over 14 amino acids. The V gene's germline CDR1 is GTSNPN and CDR2 SVGIG (reference sequence).

Only a few counts were recorded for this clone. The V gene is TRBV6-6, the J gene TRBJ2-7, with D maybe TRBD2 (6 bases). Trimming took off 7 bases at V and 1 base at J, with 20 bases between the two ends. Germline loops: CDR1 MNHNY, CDR2 SVGAGI (reference sequence). The CDR3 sequence is 16 residues long. Here the CDR3 reads CASITGSGLPSYEQYF. CDR3 coding DNA: TGTGCCAGCATCACAGGTTCAGGACTACCTTCCTACGAGCAGTACTTC.

The chain links TRBV5-6 to TRBJ2-3; weak D call: TRBD1 (5 bases). Deletions cut 3 bases from V and 6 bases from J, with 17 bases between. Germline V lookup: CDR1 SGHDT, CDR2 YYEEEE. This CDR3 is built from 15 residues. CDR3 DNA sequence: TGTGCCAGCAGCTCCTTCGGCCAGGGTGCGGATACGCAGTATTTT. Amino acid sequence: CASSSFGQGADTQYF.

The V call is TRBV7-9, the J call TRBJ2-1, with 8 bases fitting TRBD2. Trimming removed 5 bases from V and 6 bases from J; junction bases left unmatched: 12. Germline V gives CDR1 SEHNR, CDR2 FQNEAQ (reference sequence). The CDR3 runs to 16 residues. This CDR3 reads CASSLRTGGPSNEQFF. CDR3 coding DNA: TGTGCCAGCAGCCTCCGGACGGGGGGGCCTAGCAATGAGCAGTTCTTC. Full variable domain (remainder filled in from reference TRBV7-9 and TRBJ2-1): DTGVSQNPRHKITKRGQNVTFRCDPISEHNRLYWYRQTLGQGPEFLTYFQNEAQLEKSRLLSDRFSAERPKGSFSTLEIQRTEQGDSAMYLCASSLRTGGPSNEQFFGPGTRLTVL.

The V and J genes are TRBV2 and TRBJ2-7; 9 positions agree with TRBD1. CDR1 is SNHLY, CDR2 FYNNEI, per germline. After removal of 3 bases from V and 3 bases from J, the junction contained 9 bases not matched to a gene. The CDR3 contains 16 residues. The CDR3 reads CASSDLGGTGIYEQYF. Here the CDR3 DNA reads TGTGCCAGCAGTGACCTCGGGGGGACAGGGATCTACGAGCAGTACTTC.

The chain is built from TRBV7-2 and TRBJ2-7; D may match TRBD1 or TRBD2 (5 bases each). CDR1 is SGHTA and CDR2 is FQGNSA in the germline V gene. Trimming stripped 4 bases from V and 2 bases from J, with 15 bases between. The CDR3 spans 15 residues. The DNA of the CDR3 is TGTGCCAGCAGCTCCTATCACCGGGACCCCTACGAGCAGTACTTC. Translated: CASSSYHRDPYEQYF.

This clone was observed a handful of times. The V and J genes are TRBV4-3 and TRBJ1-5; no reliable D call. The CDR3 is made up of 13 amino acids. Germline CDR1 reads LGHNA; CDR2 reads YSLEER. Trimming pared 0 bases from V and 7 bases from J, leaving 7 bases between. CDR3 residues: CASSQDSGQPQHF. For the CDR3, the DNA is TGCGCCAGCAGCCAAGATTCGGGCCAGCCCCAGCATTTT.

This sequence joins TRBV27 and TRBJ2-1; 11 nucleotides align to TRBD2. V lost 8 bases, J lost 10 bases, and 7 bases stayed unmatched. The germline gives CDR1 MNHEY, CDR2 SMNVEV (reference sequence). CDR3 length: 13 residues. The CDR3 DNA sequence: TGTGCCAGCGGCGGGACTAGCGGCGGAGAGCAGTTCTTC. This sequence encodes CASGGTSGGEQFF.

The J gene is TRBJ2-5, the V gene TRBV6-6; 10 nucleotides match TRBD2. V lost 6 bases to trimming and J lost 11 bases; unmatched junction nucleotides: 6. The V gene's germline CDR1 is MNHNY and CDR2 SVGAGI (reference sequence). This CDR3 region has 12 residues. The CDR3 region is CASSPSGGEQYF. In DNA, the CDR3 is TGTGCCAGCAGCCCTAGCGGGGGAGAGCAGTACTTC.

For this clone: Other DNA sequences within the sample encode an identical CDR3. The CDR3 DNA sequence: TGTGCCAGCAGCTCAGGACAGGGGAGAGATACGCAGTATTTT. Translation gives CASSSGQGRDTQYF. The J gene is TRBJ2-3, the V gene TRBV7-9; TRBD1 agrees at 9 bases. This CDR3 is built from 14 residues. Germline V gene sequence: CDR1 SEHNR, CDR2 FQNEAQ (reference sequence). The J segment lost 5 bases and the V segment lost 4 bases, leaving 4 bases of the junction unmatched. Full variable domain (remainder filled in from reference TRBV7-9 and TRBJ2-3): DTGVSQNPRHKITKRGQNVTFRCDPISEHNRLYWYRQTLGQGPEFLTYFQNEAQLEKSRLLSDRFSAERPKGSFSTLEIQRTEQGDSAMYLCASSSGQGRDTQYFGPGTRLTVL.

The V call is TRBV6-5, the J call TRBJ2-7; tentatively, D is TRBD2 (5 bases). The CDR3 loop spans 15 amino acids. CDR1 and CDR2 from the germline V gene are MNHEY and SVGAGI. Between the trimmed V and J ends, which lost 0 bases and 0 bases, there was a span of 9 bases. CDR3 protein: CASSYSISASYEQYF. For the CDR3, the DNA is TGTGCCAGCAGTTACTCGATTAGCGCCTCCTACGAGCAGTACTTC.

The chain has TRBV2 and TRBJ2-7; a possible D gene is TRBD1 (6 bases). In germline, CDR1 is SNHLY, CDR2 FYNNEI. Trimming cost V 3 bases and J 4 bases, with 13 bases left between them. CDR3 size: 14 residues. The CDR3: CASSDLLGTYEQYF. CDR3 nucleotides: TGTGCCAGCAGTGATCTCCTGGGGACATACGAGCAGTACTTC.

This chain uses TRBV7-9 with TRBJ1-1, with 10 positions matching TRBD1. CDR1 and CDR2 from the germline V gene are SEHNR and FQNEAQ (reference sequence). The trim removed 2 bases at V and 5 bases at J, leaving 5 bases unmatched. The CDR3 extends over 15 amino acids. The CDR3, as DNA: TGTGCCAGCAGCTTAAAAGTGGACAGGGGGACTGAAGCTTTCTTT. This translates into CASSLKVDRGTEAFF.

This clone was seen only once. Relative to the germline gene, one junction end is altered; a read error may explain this. J is TRBJ1-5 and V is TRBV19; no clear D. The CDR3 length is 15 residues. The V gene's germline CDR1 is LNHDA and CDR2 SQIVND (reference sequence). CDR3 nucleotides: TGTGCCAGTAGTTTAGACCGGACCGGATATCAGCCCCAGCATTTT. Amino acid sequence: CASSLDRTGYQPQHF. Variable domain in full (rest from reference TRBV19 and TRBJ1-5): DGGITQSPKYLFRKEGQNVTLSCEQNLNHDAMYWYRQDPGQGLRLIYYSQIVNDFQKGDIAEGYSVSREKKESFPLTVTSAQKNPTAFYLCASSLDRTGYQPQHFGDGTRLSIL.

This rearrangement joins TRBV21-1 to TRBJ1-6. TRBV21-1 is a known pseudogene. The CDR3 loop spans 17 amino acids. CDR3 in DNA: TGTGCCAGCAGCAAGTCAGAAGGTAGAGGTAAGGCTTCACCCCTCCACTTT. Translating it yields CASSKSEGRGKASPLHF.

The chain links TRBV6-1 to TRBJ1-5; a possible D gene is TRBD1 (5 bases). The CDR3 runs 14 residues. Trimming removed 3 bases at V and 3 bases at J, with 9 bases between. Germline V lookup: CDR1 MNHNS, CDR2 SASEGT. The CDR3 protein is CASSEGDHNQPQHF. The CDR3 DNA follows: TGTGCCAGCAGTGAGGGGGACCACAATCAGCCCCAGCATTTT.